This is a list of T cell receptor beta chains from one sample in a study of blood T cell repertoires in COVID-19. TCRdb keeps only in-frame clones here, not all; method: immunoSEQ multiplex PCR. The data hold fewer than 130,000 clones, with around 80% observed a single time. Sequenced: peripheral blood. These receptors all stem from a woman older than 75 with acute or convalescent COVID-19. CDR3s include the opening cysteine and the closing phenylalanine or tryptophan. A D gene is named only where the DNA matches it firmly. Not every row has a clone size; where given, it reads once, few, many or a size class.

d_call j_call clone_size v_call cdr3_aa cdr3_nt
TRBD2 TRBJ2-1 . TRBV25-1 CASSEFPSGRADEQFF TGTGCCAGCAGTGAATTTCCTAGCGGGAGGGCAGATGAGCAGTTCTTC
TRBD2 TRBJ2-3 . TRBV27 CASSSSGGAADTQYF TGTGCCAGCAGTTCTAGCGGGGGGGCCGCAGATACGCAGTATTTT
. TRBJ2-7 once TRBV14 CASSHSRRRVYEQYF TGTGCCAGCAGCCACTCGAGGAGGCGCGTCTACGAGCAGTACTTC
. TRBJ2-5 . TRBV14 CASSRYQETQYF TGTGCCAGCTCTCGGTACCAAGAGACCCAGTACTTC
. TRBJ1-3 . TRBV5-1 CASSLDGRGNSGNTIYF TGCGCCAGCAGCTTGGATGGTAGAGGGAATTCTGGAAACACCATATATTTT
. TRBJ2-1 . TRBV5-4 CASSLDRATYNEQFF TGTGCCAGCAGCTTGGACAGGGCAACTTACAATGAGCAGTTCTTC
. TRBJ2-5 . TRBV3-1/TRBV3-2 CASSQDQVHF TGTGCCAGCAGCCAAGATCAGGTACACTTC
. TRBJ2-3 . TRBV11-2 CASSLIGGASTDTQYF TGTGCCAGCAGCTTAATTGGCGGGGCCAGCACAGATACGCAGTATTTT
TRBD1 TRBJ2-2 . TRBV24-1 CATSGHRDRDPGELFF TGTGCCACCAGTGGACACCGGGACAGGGATCCCGGGGAGCTGTTTTTT
. TRBJ1-3 . TRBV15 CATSRGQFGNTIYF TGTGCCACCAGCAGAGGACAGTTCGGAAACACCATATATTTT
TRBD2 TRBJ2-3 . TRBV7-2 CASSLVAGGSTDTQYF TGTGCCAGCAGCTTAGTAGCGGGAGGGAGCACAGATACGCAGTATTTT
. TRBJ1-5 once TRBV7-2 CASRPGHLNQPQHF TGTGCCAGCAGGCCTGGACACCTGAATCAGCCCCAGCATTTT
TRBD1 TRBJ1-4 . TRBV5-4 CASSSTWTGTRATNEKLFF TGTGCCAGCAGCTCGACTTGGACAGGGACACGTGCAACTAATGAAAAACTGTTTTTT
TRBD1 TRBJ1-3 . TRBV11-2 CASSLATGHGNTIYF TGTGCCAGCAGCCTCGCGACAGGGCACGGAAACACCATATATTTT
. TRBJ2-7 . TRBV3-1/TRBV3-2 CASSHYNSYEQYF TGTGCCAGCAGCCATTATAACTCCTACGAGCAGTACTTC
. TRBJ2-2 . TRBV27 CASSLGPLWDTGELFF TGTGCCAGCAGTCTGGGGCCGTTGTGGGACACCGGGGAGCTGTTTTTT
TRBD2 TRBJ2-2 . TRBV7-2 CASSRSGRVTGELFF TGTGCCAGCAGCCGTAGCGGGAGGGTAACCGGGGAGCTGTTTTTT
TRBD1 TRBJ2-7 . TRBV10-1 CASSAGQGGSYEQYF TGCGCCAGCAGTGCTGGACAGGGAGGTTCCTACGAGCAGTACTTC
TRBD1 TRBJ1-1 few TRBV10-2 CASRPDRGRGEAFF TGCGCCAGCAGACCCGACAGGGGTCGGGGTGAAGCTTTCTTT
. TRBJ1-5 . TRBV19 CASSIAVNQPQHF TGTGCCAGTAGTATCGCAGTCAATCAGCCCCAGCATTTT
. TRBJ1-4 . TRBV10-3 CAIGDATNEKLFF TGTGCCATCGGTGACGCAACTAATGAAAAACTGTTTTTT
TRBD1 TRBJ1-2 . TRBV5-1 CASSYLTGGIGYTF TGCGCCAGCAGCTACTTGACAGGGGGCATTGGCTACACCTTC
TRBD2 TRBJ2-1 few TRBV2 CASRTSGGFGEQFF TGTGCCAGCAGGACTAGCGGGGGGTTCGGTGAGCAGTTCTTC
TRBD2 TRBJ2-6 few TRBV3-1/TRBV3-2 CASSPDSGGSGANVLTF TGTGCCAGCAGCCCGGATTCGGGGGGTTCTGGGGCCAACGTCCTGACTTTC
TRBD2 TRBJ2-1 few TRBV19 CASSNGGLNEQFF TGTGCCAGTAGCAACGGGGGGTTGAACGAGCAGTTCTTC
. TRBJ2-7 . TRBV11-2 CASSLESGVSGEQYF TGTGCCAGCAGCTTAGAATCGGGGGTCTCGGGCGAGCAGTACTTC
. TRBJ1-2 . TRBV19 CASSGGVRSSYTF TGTGCCAGTAGTGGAGGGGTCAGGTCCAGCTACACCTTC
TRBD2 TRBJ2-5 . TRBV7-9 CASSRGLALETQYF TGTGCCAGCAGCCGGGGACTAGCCCTAGAGACCCAGTACTTC
. TRBJ1-2 few TRBV4-1 CASSQGGAYYGYTF TGCGCCAGCAGCCAAGGGGGCGCTTACTATGGCTACACCTTC
. TRBJ1-5 . TRBV13 CASSLWGQPQHF TGTGCCAGCAGCTTATGGGGCCAGCCCCAGCATTTT
TRBD1 TRBJ2-7 . TRBV4-1 CASSVRDRGHEQYF TGCGCCAGCAGCGTCCGGGACAGGGGCCACGAGCAGTACTTC
TRBD2 TRBJ2-5 . TRBV28 CASSLASGGTKETQYF TGTGCCAGCAGTCTCGCTAGCGGGGGGACTAAAGAGACCCAGTACTTC
. TRBJ1-1 . TRBV10-2 CASSAQGRAFF TGCGCCAGCAGTGCCCAGGGTCGGGCTTTCTTT
TRBD2 TRBJ2-1 . TRBV28 CASSLIGLADNEQFF TGTGCCAGCAGTTTAATCGGCCTAGCGGACAATGAGCAGTTCTTC
. TRBJ2-6 . TRBV7-9 CASSPDSRYPGANVLTF TGTGCCAGCAGCCCAGACAGCCGCTACCCTGGGGCCAACGTCCTGACTTTC
. TRBJ2-1 . TRBV19 CATTWGDPNYNEQFF TGTGCCACCACTTGGGGAGACCCCAACTACAATGAGCAGTTCTTC
. TRBJ1-2 few TRBV4-1 CASSQSGNYGYTF TGCGCCAGCAGCCAGTCCGGTAACTATGGCTACACCTTC
. TRBJ1-4 . TRBV6-2/TRBV6-3 CASSSRPGGREKLFF TGTGCCAGCAGTTCTCGGCCGGGAGGAAGAGAAAAACTGTTTTTT
TRBD1 TRBJ1-1 few TRBV30 CAWGTGWSTEAFF TGTGCCTGGGGGACAGGGTGGTCCACTGAAGCTTTCTTT
TRBD2 TRBJ2-7 . TRBV7-6 CASSLVGTSGVYEQYF TGTGCCAGCAGCTTAGTCGGGACTAGCGGGGTGTACGAGCAGTACTTC
TRBD1 TRBJ1-2 . TRBV5-6 CASSSQGAGTYGYTF TGTGCCAGCAGCTCACAGGGGGCCGGAACATATGGCTACACCTTC
. TRBJ1-1 . TRBV5-1 CASRFQGRGTEAFF TGCGCCAGCAGATTCCAAGGGAGGGGGACTGAAGCTTTCTTT
. TRBJ1-2 once TRBV5-1 CASSSETAPGGYTF TGCGCCAGCAGCTCAGAGACAGCCCCGGGTGGCTACACCTTC
TRBD1 TRBJ2-7 . TRBV27 CASSPTRTGGYEQYF TGTGCCAGCAGTCCCACAAGGACAGGGGGATACGAGCAGTACTTC
TRBD2 TRBJ2-3 . TRBV30 CAWSSTSGVVDTQYF TGTGCCTGGAGTTCGACTAGCGGGGTGGTAGATACGCAGTATTTT
TRBD2 TRBJ2-3 few TRBV4-2 CASSQELAGEGGTQYF TGTGCCAGCAGCCAAGAACTAGCGGGGGAGGGAGGCACGCAGTATTTT
. TRBJ2-7 . TRBV7-8 CASSLQGFVEQYF TGTGCCAGCAGCTTACAGGGATTCGTCGAGCAGTACTTC
. TRBJ2-3 . TRBV4-2 CASSQVALNQADTQYF TGTGCCAGCAGCCAAGTGGCCCTCAACCAGGCAGATACGCAGTATTTT
TRBD2 TRBJ2-5 . TRBV6-6 CASSYSLAGVGETQYF TGTGCCAGCAGTTACTCACTAGCGGGGGTTGGAGAGACCCAGTACTTC
TRBD1 TRBJ2-5 . TRBV18 CASSLGTGSQETQYF TGTGCCAGCTCATTAGGGACAGGAAGCCAAGAGACCCAGTACTTC
TRBD2 TRBJ2-7 . TRBV19 CASSQLGLAGVYEQYF TGTGCCAGTAGTCAACTAGGACTAGCGGGAGTATACGAGCAGTACTTC
. TRBJ2-1 . TRBV27 CASKMAGSVYNEQFF TGTGCCAGCAAGATGGCGGGATCCGTCTACAATGAGCAGTTCTTC
TRBD2 TRBJ2-7 . TRBV5-4 CASSPGGAYEQYF TGTGCCAGCAGCCCGGGGGGAGCCTACGAGCAGTACTTC